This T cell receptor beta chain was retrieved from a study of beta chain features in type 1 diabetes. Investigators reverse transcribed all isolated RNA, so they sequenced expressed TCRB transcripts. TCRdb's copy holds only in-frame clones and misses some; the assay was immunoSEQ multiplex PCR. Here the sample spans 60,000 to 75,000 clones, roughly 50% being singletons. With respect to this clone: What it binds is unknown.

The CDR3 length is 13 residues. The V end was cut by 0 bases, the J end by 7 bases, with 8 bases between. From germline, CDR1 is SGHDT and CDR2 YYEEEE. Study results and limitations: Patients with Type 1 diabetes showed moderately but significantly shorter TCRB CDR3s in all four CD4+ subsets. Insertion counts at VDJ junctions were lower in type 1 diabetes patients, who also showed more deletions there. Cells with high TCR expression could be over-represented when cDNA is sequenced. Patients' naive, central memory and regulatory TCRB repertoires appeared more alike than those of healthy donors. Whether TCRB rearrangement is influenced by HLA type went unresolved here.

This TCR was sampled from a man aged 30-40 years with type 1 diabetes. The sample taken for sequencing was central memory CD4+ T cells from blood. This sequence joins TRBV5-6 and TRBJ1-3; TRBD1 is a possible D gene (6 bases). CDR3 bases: TGTGCCAGCAGCTTGGGCCAGGGGAACACCATATATTTT. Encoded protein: CASSLGQGNTIYF.